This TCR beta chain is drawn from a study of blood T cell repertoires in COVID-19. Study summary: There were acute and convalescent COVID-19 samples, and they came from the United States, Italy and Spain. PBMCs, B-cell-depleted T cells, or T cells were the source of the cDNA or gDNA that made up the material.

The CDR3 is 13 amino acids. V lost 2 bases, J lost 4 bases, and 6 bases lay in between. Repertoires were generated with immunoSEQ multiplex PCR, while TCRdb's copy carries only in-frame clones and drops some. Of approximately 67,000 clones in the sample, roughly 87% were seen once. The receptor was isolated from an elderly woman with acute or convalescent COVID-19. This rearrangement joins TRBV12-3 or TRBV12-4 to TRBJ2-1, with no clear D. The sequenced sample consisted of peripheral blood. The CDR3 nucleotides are TGTGCCAGCAGTTTATACTCTTACAATGAGCAGTTCTTC. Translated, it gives CASSLYSYNEQFF.